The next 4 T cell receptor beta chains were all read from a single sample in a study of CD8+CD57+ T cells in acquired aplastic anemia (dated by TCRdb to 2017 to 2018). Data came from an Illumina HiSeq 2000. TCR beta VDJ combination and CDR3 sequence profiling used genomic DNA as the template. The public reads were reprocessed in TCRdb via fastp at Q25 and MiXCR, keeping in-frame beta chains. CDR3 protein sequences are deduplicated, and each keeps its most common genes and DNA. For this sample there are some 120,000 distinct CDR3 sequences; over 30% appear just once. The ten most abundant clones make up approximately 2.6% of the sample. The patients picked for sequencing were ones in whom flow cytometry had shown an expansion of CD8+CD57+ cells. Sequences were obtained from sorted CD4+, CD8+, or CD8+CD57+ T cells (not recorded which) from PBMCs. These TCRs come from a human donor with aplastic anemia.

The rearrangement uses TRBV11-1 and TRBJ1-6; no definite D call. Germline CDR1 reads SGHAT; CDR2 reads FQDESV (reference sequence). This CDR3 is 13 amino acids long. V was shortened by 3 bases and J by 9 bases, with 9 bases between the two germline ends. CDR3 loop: CASSLGRFSPLHF. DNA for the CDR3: TGTGCCAGCAGCTTGGGAAGGTTTTCACCCCTCCACTTT. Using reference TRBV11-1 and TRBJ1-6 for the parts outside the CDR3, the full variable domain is EAEVAQSPRYKITEKSQAVAFWCDPISGHATLYWYRQILGQGPELLVQFQDESVVDDSQLPKDRFSAERLKGVDSTLKIQPAELGDSAMYLCASSLGRFSPLHFGNGTRLTVT.

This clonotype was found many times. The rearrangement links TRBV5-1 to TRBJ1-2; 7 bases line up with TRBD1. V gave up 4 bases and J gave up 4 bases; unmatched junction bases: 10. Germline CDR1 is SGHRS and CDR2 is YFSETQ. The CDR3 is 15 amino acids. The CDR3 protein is CASSEGQSFVYGYTF. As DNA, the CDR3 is TGCGCCAGCAGCGAGGGACAGAGTTTTGTCTATGGCTACACCTTC.

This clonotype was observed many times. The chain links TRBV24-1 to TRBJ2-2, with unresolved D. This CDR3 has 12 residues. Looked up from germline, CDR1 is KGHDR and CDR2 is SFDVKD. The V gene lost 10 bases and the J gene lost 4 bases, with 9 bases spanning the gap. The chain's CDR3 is CATSRFTGELFF. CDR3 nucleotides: TGTGCCACGTCCAGGTTCACCGGGGAGCTGTTTTTT.

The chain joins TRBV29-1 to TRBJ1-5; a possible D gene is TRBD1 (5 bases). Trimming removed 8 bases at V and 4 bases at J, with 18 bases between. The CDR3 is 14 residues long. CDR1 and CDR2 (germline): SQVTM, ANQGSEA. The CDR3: CSPWTRLENQPQHF. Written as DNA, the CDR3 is TGCAGCCCCTGGACAAGATTGGAGAATCAGCCCCAGCATTTT. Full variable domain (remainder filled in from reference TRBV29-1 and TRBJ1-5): SAVISQKPSRDICQRGTSLTIQCQVDSQVTMMFWYRQQPGQSLTLIATANQGSEATYESGFVIDKFPISRPNLTFSTLTVSNMSPEDSSIYLCSPWTRLENQPQHFGDGTRLSIL.